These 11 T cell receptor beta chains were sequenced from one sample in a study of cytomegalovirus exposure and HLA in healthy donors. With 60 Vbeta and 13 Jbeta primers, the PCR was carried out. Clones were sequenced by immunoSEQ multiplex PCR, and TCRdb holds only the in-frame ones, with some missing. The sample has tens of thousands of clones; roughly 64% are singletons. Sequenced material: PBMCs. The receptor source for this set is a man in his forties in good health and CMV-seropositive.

In DNA form, the CDR3 reads TGTGCCAGCAGCTTGGAAGCAGGCGCTTATGGCTACACCTTC. This codes for CASSLEAGAYGYTF. The V call is TRBV5-4, the J call TRBJ1-2; unclear D gene. The CDR3 extends over 14 amino acids. The germline V gene has CDR1 SGHNT and CDR2 YYREEE (reference sequence). Trimming took off 0 bases at V and 5 bases at J, with 11 bases between the two ends. The whole variable domain, filled in from reference TRBV5-4 and TRBJ1-2, reads ETGVTQSPTHLIKTRGQQVTLRCSSQSGHNTVSWYQQALGQGPQFIFQYYREEENGRGNFPPRFSGLQFPNYSSELNVNALELDDSALYLCASSLEAGAYGYTFGSGTRLTVV.

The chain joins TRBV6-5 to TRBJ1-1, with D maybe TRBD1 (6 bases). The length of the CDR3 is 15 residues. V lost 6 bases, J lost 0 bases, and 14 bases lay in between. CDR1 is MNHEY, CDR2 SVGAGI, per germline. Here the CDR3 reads CASRRQEEVNTEAFF. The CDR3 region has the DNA TGTGCCAGCAGGAGACAGGAGGAGGTGAACACTGAAGCTTTCTTT.

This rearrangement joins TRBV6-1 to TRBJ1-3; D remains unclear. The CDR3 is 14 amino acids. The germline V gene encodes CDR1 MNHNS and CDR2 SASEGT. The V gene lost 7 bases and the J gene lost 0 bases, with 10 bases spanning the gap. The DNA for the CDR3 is TGTGCCAGCAATAACGGGAACTCTGGAAACACCATATATTTT. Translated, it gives CASNNGNSGNTIYF.

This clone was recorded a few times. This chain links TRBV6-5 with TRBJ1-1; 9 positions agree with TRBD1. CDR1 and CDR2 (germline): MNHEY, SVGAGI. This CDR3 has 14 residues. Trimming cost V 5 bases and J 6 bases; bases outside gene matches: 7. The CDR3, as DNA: TGTGCCAGCAGTATGGGACAGGGTTGGGCTGAAGCTTTCTTT. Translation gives CASSMGQGWAEAFF.

The CDR3 loop reads CASSLSGTTNEKLFF. The CDR3 nucleotides are TGTGCCAGCAGCTTATCAGGCACAACTAATGAAAAACTGTTTTTT. The rearrangement links TRBV7-2 to TRBJ1-4, with D unresolved. Trimming cost V 2 bases and J 0 bases, with 7 bases left between them. Germline assignment: CDR1 SGHTA and CDR2 FQGNSA. This CDR3 has 15 residues.

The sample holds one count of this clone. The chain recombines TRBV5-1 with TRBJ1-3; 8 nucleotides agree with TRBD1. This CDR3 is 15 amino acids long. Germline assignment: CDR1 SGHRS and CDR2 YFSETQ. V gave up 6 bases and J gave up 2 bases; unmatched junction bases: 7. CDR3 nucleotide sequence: TGCGCCAGCACCGACAGGGGAGACGCTGGAAACACCATATATTTT. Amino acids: CASTDRGDAGNTIYF. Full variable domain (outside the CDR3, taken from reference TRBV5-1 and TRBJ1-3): KAGVTQTPRYLIKTRGQQVTLSCSPISGHRSVSWYQQTPGQGLQFLFEYFSETQRNKGNFPGRFSGRQFSNSRSEMNVSTLELGDSALYLCASTDRGDAGNTIYFGEGSWLTVV.

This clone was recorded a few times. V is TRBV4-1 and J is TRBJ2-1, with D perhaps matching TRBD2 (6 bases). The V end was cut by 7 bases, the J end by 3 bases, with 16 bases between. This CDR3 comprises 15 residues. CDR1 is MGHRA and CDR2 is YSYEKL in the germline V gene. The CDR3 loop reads CASTTGEQSYNEQFF. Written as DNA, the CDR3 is TGCGCCAGCACCACGGGAGAGCAAAGCTACAATGAGCAGTTCTTC.

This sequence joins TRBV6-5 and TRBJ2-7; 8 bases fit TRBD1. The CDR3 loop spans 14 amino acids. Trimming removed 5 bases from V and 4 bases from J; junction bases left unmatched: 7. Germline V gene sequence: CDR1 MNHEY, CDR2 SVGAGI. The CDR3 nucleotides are TGTGCCAGCAGTCCTGGGACAGGACAATACGAGCAGTACTTC. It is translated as CASSPGTGQYEQYF.

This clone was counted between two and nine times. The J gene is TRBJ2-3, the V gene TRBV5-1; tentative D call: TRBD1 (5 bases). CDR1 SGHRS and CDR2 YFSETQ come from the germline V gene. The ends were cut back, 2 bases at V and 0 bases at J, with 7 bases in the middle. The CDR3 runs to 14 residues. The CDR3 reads CASSFQGSTDTQYF. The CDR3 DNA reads TGCGCCAGCAGCTTCCAGGGAAGCACAGATACGCAGTATTTT.

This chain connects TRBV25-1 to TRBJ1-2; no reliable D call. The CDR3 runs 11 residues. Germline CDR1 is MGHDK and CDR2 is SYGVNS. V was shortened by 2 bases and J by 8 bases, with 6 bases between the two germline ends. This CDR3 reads CASSEGEGYTF. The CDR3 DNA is TGTGCCAGCAGTGAAGGTGAGGGCTACACCTTC.

The DNA of the CDR3 is TGTGCCAGCAGCTTGGACGAAGCGGCTTTCTTT. Encoded protein: CASSLDEAAFF. This rearrangement joins TRBV5-6 to TRBJ1-1; D is undetermined. The CDR3 is made up of 11 amino acids. Between the trimmed V and J ends, which lost 0 bases and 11 bases, there was a span of 8 bases. CDR1 and CDR2 (germline): SGHDT, YYEEEE.